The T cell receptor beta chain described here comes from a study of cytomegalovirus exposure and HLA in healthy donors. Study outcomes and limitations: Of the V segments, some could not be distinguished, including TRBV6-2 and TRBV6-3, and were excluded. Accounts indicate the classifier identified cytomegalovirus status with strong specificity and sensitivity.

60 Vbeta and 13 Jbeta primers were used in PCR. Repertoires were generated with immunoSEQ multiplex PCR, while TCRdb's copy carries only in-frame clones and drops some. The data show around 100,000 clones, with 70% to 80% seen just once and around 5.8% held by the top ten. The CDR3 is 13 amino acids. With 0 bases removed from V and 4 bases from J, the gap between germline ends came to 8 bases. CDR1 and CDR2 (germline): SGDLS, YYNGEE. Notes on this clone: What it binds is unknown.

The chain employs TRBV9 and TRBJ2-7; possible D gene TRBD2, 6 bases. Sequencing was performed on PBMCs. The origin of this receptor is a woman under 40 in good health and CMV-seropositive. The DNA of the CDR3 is TGTGCCAGCAGCGTAGCTAGCGAGTACGAGCAGTACTTC. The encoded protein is CASSVASEYEQYF.